The 27 T cell receptor beta chains reported below all come from one sample, sequenced in a study of T cell repertoires in cytomegalovirus infection. TCRdb reprocessed the reads via MiXCR and lists one record per CDR3 protein. This sample carries 500,000 or so distinct CDR3 sequences, 16% of them seen once, and the ten largest clones take about 24%. What was sequenced was CD8+ T cells from PBMCs. The receptors stem from a human donor in good health (CMV status not recorded). Some clones in this sample may be carry-over from other donors' samples.

This clonotype turned up a few times. The genes are TRBV27 and TRBJ2-3; 11 bases align to TRBD2. V lost 8 bases, J lost 5 bases, and 12 bases stayed unmatched. The CDR3 contains 16 residues. CDR1 is MNHEY and CDR2 is SMNVEV in the germline V gene (reference sequence). DNA of the CDR3: TGTGCCAGCTGTGGATTACTAGCGGGAGTTCAAGATACGCAGTATTTT. This encodes CASCGLLAGVQDTQYF.

The chain is built from TRBV19 and TRBJ1-3, with D hard to call. V shed 7 bases and J shed 0 bases, with 10 bases lying between them. CDR3 length: 14 amino acids. The germline V gene encodes CDR1 LNHDA and CDR2 SQIVND (reference sequence). The CDR3 spells CASTPKVSGNTIYF. The DNA for the CDR3 is TGTGCCAGTACCCCAAAAGTCTCTGGAAACACCATATATTTT.

This chain joins TRBV9 and TRBJ1-1; D is ambiguous. The V and J ends lost 0 bases and 0 bases respectively, with 9 bases between them. Per germline, CDR1 SGDLS and CDR2 YYNGEE. The CDR3 has 15 residues. DNA of the CDR3: TGTGCCAGCAGCGTAGAGGGAGACATGAACACTGAAGCTTTCTTT. Translated, it gives CASSVEGDMNTEAFF.

The J gene is TRBJ1-1, the V gene TRBV6-1; TRBD1 aligns across 7 bases. Germline-derived CDR1 and CDR2 are MNHNS and SASEGT. The CDR3 consists of 11 residues. The V segment lost 6 bases and the J segment 11 bases; nucleotides outside the gene matches: 6. CDR3 loop: CASSYTGEAFF. The DNA of the CDR3 is TGTGCCAGCAGCTACACAGGGGAGGCTTTCTTT.

This clonotype was observed a few times. A much larger clone is a single base away; this may be a read error. In DNA form, the CDR3 reads TGTGCCAGCAGGACTAGCGGGCAAGATACCCAGTACTTC. Amino acids: CASRTSGQDTQYF. The chain employs TRBV4-2 and TRBJ2-5, with 10 bases aligning to TRBD2. Germline values: CDR1 LGHNA, CDR2 YNFKEQ. The CDR3 extends over 13 amino acids.

The chain links TRBV9 to TRBJ1-1; D gene uncertain. CDR3 length: 15 amino acids. Germline lookup yields CDR1 SGDLS and CDR2 YYNGEE. V shed 3 bases and J shed 5 bases, with 17 bases lying between them. The CDR3 spells CASSALPNRRTEAFF. CDR3 DNA: TGTGCCAGCAGCGCCCTCCCGAACCGACGAACTGAAGCTTTCTTT.

This clonotype was counted many times. The chain is built from TRBV7-9 and TRBJ2-5, with D uncertain. The length of the CDR3 is 13 residues. Deletions cut 7 bases from V and 2 bases from J, with 11 bases between. In germline, CDR1 is SEHNR, CDR2 FQNEAQ (reference sequence). In nucleotides, the CDR3 is TGTGCCAGCACCCGGGTTGGGCAAGAGACCCAGTACTTC. Translation gives CASTRVGQETQYF.

The rearrangement uses TRBV27 and TRBJ2-3; the D gene could be TRBD1 or TRBD2 (7 bases each). The CDR3 loop spans 16 amino acids. Germline V gene sequence: CDR1 MNHEY, CDR2 SMNVEV (reference sequence). V was shortened by 6 bases and J by 0 bases, with 16 bases between the two germline ends. This chain's CDR3 is CASSLRGGASTDTQYF. For the CDR3, the DNA is TGTGCCAGCAGCCTCAGGGGGGGGGCAAGCACAGATACGCAGTATTTT.

This chain links TRBV14 with TRBJ2-7, with 8 bases that match TRBD2. Germline trimming cut 2 bases from V and 6 bases from J; bases unmatched to any gene: 9. The CDR3 is made up of 15 amino acids. The germline gives CDR1 SGHDN, CDR2 FVKESK. CDR3 nucleotides: TGTGCCAGCAGCCAATTAGCGGGGTTCCCAGGCGAGCAGTACTTC. Translated: CASSQLAGFPGEQYF.

This clonotype has at least ten counts. The rearrangement links TRBV27 to TRBJ2-5, with D perhaps matching TRBD2 (5 bases). Germline loops: CDR1 MNHEY, CDR2 SMNVEV (reference sequence). This CDR3 region has 15 residues. The V and J ends lost 5 bases and 5 bases respectively, with 18 bases between them. The CDR3 is CASSPRAQRAETQYF. CDR3 nucleotide sequence: TGTGCCAGCAGTCCGAGGGCCCAGCGAGCGGAGACCCAGTACTTC.

The chain employs TRBV27 and TRBJ2-1, with 11 bases that match TRBD2. The CDR3 sequence is 18 residues long. CDR1 MNHEY and CDR2 SMNVEV come from the germline V gene (reference sequence). J gave up 4 bases and V 8 bases, and 16 bases lay outside the gene matches. The CDR3 coding sequence is TGTGCCAGCCGAGGCGGATTAGCGGGAGGGTCGGGTTACAATGAGCAGTTCTTC. Translated, it gives CASRGGLAGGSGYNEQFF.

The chain employs TRBV15 and TRBJ2-4; 9 nucleotides line up with TRBD1. V shed 0 bases, J shed 1 base, and the junction held 7 bases outside the gene matches. Germline V gene lookup returns CDR1 LNHNV and CDR2 YYDKDF (reference sequence). The CDR3 consists of 18 residues. The CDR3 sequence is CATSRDGTGLAAKNIQYF. The CDR3 bases are TGTGCCACCAGCAGAGACGGGACAGGGCTGGCGGCCAAAAACATTCAGTACTTC.

This clonotype appeared once. V gene TRBV27 combines with J gene TRBJ1-1; 7 bases fit TRBD1. This CDR3 contains 14 residues. V was pared by 6 bases and J by 4 bases, with 8 bases of the junction left unmatched. The V gene's germline CDR1 is MNHEY and CDR2 SMNVEV (reference sequence). CDR3 loop: CASSGRGRSTEAFF. CDR3 sequence (DNA): TGTGCCAGCAGCGGGAGGGGGCGCAGCACTGAAGCTTTCTTT.

This chain links TRBV6-6 with TRBJ1-2; D is possibly TRBD1 (5 bases). The germline V gene encodes CDR1 MNHNY and CDR2 SVGAGI (reference sequence). The V end lost 5 bases, the J end lost 3 bases, and 22 bases lay between the germline ends. The CDR3 is 17 residues long. CDR3 coding DNA: TGTGCCAGCAGTCCCCTTCGGCGGACTACGACAGACTATGGCTACACCTTC. This gives the protein CASSPLRRTTTDYGYTF.

This rearrangement joins TRBV10-3 to TRBJ2-7; D unclear. The germline CDR1 and CDR2 sequences are ENHRY and SYGVKD. Trimming removed 4 bases from V and 1 base from J, with 14 bases in between. The CDR3 runs 15 residues. CDR3 loop: CAISVLSGPSYEQYF. Here the CDR3 DNA reads TGTGCCATCAGTGTTCTTTCGGGCCCTTCCTACGAGCAGTACTTC.

This sequence joins TRBV7-9 and TRBJ2-1, with D uncertain. V was pared by 6 bases and J by 0 bases, with 12 bases between. Germline V gene lookup returns CDR1 SEHNR and CDR2 FQNEAQ (reference sequence). This CDR3 is 15 amino acids long. The CDR3 is CASRSPGLSYNEQFF. The CDR3 nucleotides read TGTGCCAGCAGATCCCCGGGTCTCTCCTACAATGAGCAGTTCTTC.

This clonotype was counted ten times or more. The chain links TRBV11-2 to TRBJ2-7; D remains ambiguous. The V gene's germline CDR1 is SGHAT and CDR2 FQNNGV. The ends were cut back, 4 bases at V and 0 bases at J, with 10 bases in the middle. The CDR3 has 14 residues. Written as DNA, the CDR3 is TGTGCCAGCAGCTCCTGGATCTTCTCCTACGAGCAGTACTTC. Translated, it gives CASSSWIFSYEQYF.

This chain links TRBV9 with TRBJ1-2; 12 nucleotides align to TRBD1. The CDR3 has 16 residues. Trimming cost V 0 bases and J 5 bases; bases outside gene matches: 5. The germline gives CDR1 SGDLS, CDR2 YYNGEE. CDR3 region: CASSVGGTGGKYGYTF. CDR3 coding DNA: TGTGCCAGCAGCGTAGGAGGGACAGGGGGCAAGTATGGCTACACCTTC.

A single count supports this clonotype. The rearrangement uses TRBV5-1 and TRBJ2-7; TRBD1 aligns across 9 bases. This CDR3 spans 16 amino acids. The V gene's germline CDR1 is SGHRS and CDR2 YFSETQ. V was clipped by 4 bases and J by 3 bases; unmatched bases: 11. The CDR3 sequence is CASSPTTGQGVYEQYF. CDR3 nucleotides: TGCGCCAGCAGCCCGACAACGGGACAGGGTGTCTACGAGCAGTACTTC.

This clonotype has a count of ten or more. J is TRBJ2-1 and V is TRBV10-3; D remains ambiguous. In germline, CDR1 is ENHRY, CDR2 SYGVKD. The ends were cut back, 8 bases at V and 6 bases at J, with 8 bases in the middle. The CDR3 length is 11 residues. In DNA form, the CDR3 reads TGTGCCATCGGTTCGGGCAATGAGCAGTTCTTC. The encoded protein is CAIGSGNEQFF.

The chain is built from TRBV5-4 and TRBJ2-5; TRBD2 is a possible D gene (5 bases). The CDR3 consists of 13 residues. V shed 5 bases and J shed 4 bases, with 12 bases lying between them. Germline V gene lookup returns CDR1 SGHNT and CDR2 YYREEE (reference sequence). CDR3 nucleotides: TGTGCCAGCAGGCCCCGGGAAGCAGAGACCCAGTACTTC. Translated, it gives CASRPREAETQYF.

This clonotype was seen at least ten times. The chain recombines TRBV2 with TRBJ2-2, with 8 bases aligning to TRBD1. This CDR3 has 18 amino acids. Looked up from germline, CDR1 is SNHLY and CDR2 is FYNNEI. J lost 7 bases, V lost 0 bases, and 13 bases had no gene match. CDR3 in amino acids: CASSEASEEQGVDGELFF. Here the CDR3 DNA reads TGTGCCAGCAGTGAAGCTAGTGAAGAACAGGGGGTTGACGGGGAGCTGTTTTTT. The full variable domain, completed using reference TRBV2 and TRBJ2-2, is EPEVTQTPSHQVTQMGQEVILRCVPISNHLYFYWYRQILGQKVEFLVSFYNNEISEKSEIFDDQFSVERPDGSNFTLKIRSTKLEDSAMYFCASSEASEEQGVDGELFFGEGSRLTVL.

This clonotype was detected only a few times. The chain joins TRBV10-3 to TRBJ2-3, with D maybe TRBD1 (6 bases). The CDR3 contains 15 residues. Germline V gene lookup returns CDR1 ENHRY and CDR2 SYGVKD. V lost 3 bases to trimming and J lost 4 bases, with 14 bases between them. The DNA of the CDR3 is TGTGCCATCAGTGAAAACAGGGCTCCCTCAGATACGCAGTATTTT. This encodes CAISENRAPSDTQYF.

This clonotype came up many times. The genes are TRBV29-1 and TRBJ1-6, with 8 bases fitting TRBD1. The CDR3 contains 17 residues. With V trimmed by 6 bases and J by 0 bases, 10 bases remained unmatched. Germline CDR1 is SQVTM and CDR2 is ANQGSEA. CDR3 loop: CSVTGAEMSSYNSPLHF. The CDR3 region has the DNA TGCAGCGTGACAGGGGCTGAAATGAGCTCCTATAATTCACCCCTCCACTTT.

This clonotype was seen more than once but under ten times. The CDR3 here is CASSLGTGVGYTF. CDR3 coding DNA: TGTGCCAGCAGTTTAGGGACAGGGGTAGGCTACACCTTC. This chain joins TRBV12-3 or TRBV12-4 and TRBJ1-2; 9 nucleotides line up with TRBD1. The CDR3 contains 13 residues. Losses at the gene ends were 1 base for V and 8 bases for J; bases not matched to a gene: 2.

Many counts were recorded for this clonotype. The gene calls are TRBV4-2 and TRBJ2-1; 7 nucleotides line up with TRBD1. In germline, CDR1 is LGHNA, CDR2 YNFKEQ. V shed 0 bases and J 7 bases; nucleotides not matched to a gene: 3. CDR3 size: 14 residues. CDR3 residues: CASSQDEQGNEQFF. In DNA, the CDR3 is TGTGCCAGCAGCCAAGATGAACAGGGGAATGAGCAGTTCTTC.

This clonotype was found many times. V usage is TRBV27 and J usage is TRBJ1-1; 8 bases align to TRBD1. The germline gives CDR1 MNHEY, CDR2 SMNVEV (reference sequence). The CDR3 is 17 amino acids. The V and J ends lost 4 bases and 10 bases, in that order; junction bases with no gene match: 20. CDR3 sequence: CASSSTGQVVGRFRAFF. Here the CDR3 DNA reads TGTGCCAGCAGTTCGACGGGACAGGTTGTGGGTCGATTTAGAGCTTTCTTT.